The rows below give T cell receptor beta chains drawn from one sample of a study of T cells in Graves' hyperthyroidism and ophthalmopathy. Each CDR3 protein is one row after TCRdb ran MiXCR on the multiplex PCR reads. The sample has around 390,000 distinct CDR3 sequences, roughly 14% seen once. The material sequenced was blood. These TCRs come from a woman aged 25 to 39 with Graves' ophthalmopathy. Each CDR3 is given with its conserved first and last residue. A D gene is named only where the DNA matches it firmly. A clone size is listed for some rows: how often the clone was seen (once, few, many), or a class if it is expanded.

d_call	clone_size	j_call	v_call	cdr3_aa	cdr3_nt
TRBD1	many	TRBJ2-3	TRBV27	CASSPRDRGTDTQYF	TGTGCCAGCAGCCCCCGGGACAGGGGCACAGATACGCAGTATTTT
NA	many	TRBJ2-5	TRBV28	CASSLIPEAQETQYF	TGTGCCAGCAGTTTAATCCCCGAAGCACAAGAGACCCAGTACTTC
NA	many	TRBJ2-7	TRBV20-1	CSASGPYEQYF	TGCAGTGCTTCGGGTCCCTACGAGCAGTACTTC
NA	many	TRBJ2-7	TRBV28	CASTRGQGSGEQYF	TGTGCCAGCACCCGAGGGCAAGGGTCCGGAGAGCAGTACTTC
NA	many	TRBJ2-7	TRBV28	CASLGPWTASAGQYF	TGTGCCAGCCTGGGCCCTTGGACAGCTTCTGCAGGGCAGTACTTC
TRBD2	many	TRBJ2-3	TRBV11-2	CASSTRAGAPPLDTQYF	TGTGCCAGCAGCACAAGAGCGGGGGCTCCGCCTTTGGATACGCAGTATTTT
NA	many	TRBJ1-5	TRBV15	CATSTQIEGSNQPQHF	TGTGCCACCAGCACCCAGATCGAGGGTAGCAATCAGCCCCAGCATTTT
NA	many	TRBJ1-4	TRBV27	CASSFSRATNEKLFF	TGTGCCAGCAGTTTCTCCAGGGCAACTAATGAAAAACTGTTTTTT
TRBD1	many	TRBJ2-7	TRBV2	CASSDAGTALREQYF	TGTGCCAGCAGTGACGCCGGGACAGCCCTTCGGGAGCAGTACTTC
TRBD2	NA	TRBJ2-5	TRBV20-1	CSAREAGQSHRETQYF	TGCAGTGCTAGAGAAGCGGGGCAGTCGCATCGAGAGACCCAGTACTTC
TRBD1	NA	TRBJ1-4	TRBV19	CASSNTGGMDEKLFF	TGTGCCAGTAGTAATACAGGGGGCATGGATGAAAAACTGTTTTTT
NA	many	TRBJ1-1	TRBV12-3/TRBV12-4	CASSSNSLGLPEAFF	TGTGCCAGCAGTTCCAACAGTTTAGGACTCCCTGAAGCTTTCTTT
NA	NA	TRBJ1-5	TRBV4-2	CASSQDSFLTDQPQHF	TGTGCCAGCAGCCAAGATAGCTTCCTTACGGATCAGCCCCAGCATTTT
TRBD2	many	TRBJ2-2	TRBV19	CASSGRTSSAGELFF	TGTGCCAGTAGTGGAAGGACTAGCAGCGCCGGGGAGCTGTTTTTT
NA	many	TRBJ2-5	TRBV11-2	CASSSVEGGLFQETQYF	TGTGCCAGCAGCTCAGTAGAGGGGGGGCTGTTCCAAGAGACCCAGTACTTC
NA	many	TRBJ2-5	TRBV2	CASTEGRQKQSTQYF	TGTGCCAGCACCGAGGGGCGGCAAAAGCAGTCGACCCAGTACTTC
TRBD2	few	TRBJ2-1	TRBV5-1	CASSLVAGGLNEQFF	TGCGCCAGCAGCTTGGTAGCGGGGGGGCTCAATGAGCAGTTCTTC
TRBD2	NA	TRBJ2-2	TRBV4-2	CASSQDRAGGPHTGELFF	TGTGCCAGCAGCCAAGATCGGGCGGGGGGGCCACACACCGGGGAGCTGTTTTTT
TRBD2	many	TRBJ2-2	TRBV6-1	CASSLAGGPRTGELFF	TGTGCCAGCAGTCTAGCGGGGGGGCCGCGGACCGGGGAGCTGTTTTTT
TRBD2	few	TRBJ2-2	TRBV11-3	CANSAGLAGGPTGELFF	TGTGCCAACAGCGCGGGACTAGCGGGGGGGCCCACCGGGGAGCTGTTTTTT
NA	NA	TRBJ1-6	TRBV11-2	CASSVTGKSPLHF	TGTGCCAGCAGCGTAACAGGAAAGTCACCCCTCCACTTT
NA	many	TRBJ1-2	TRBV11-2	CASSLAPLTNYGYTF	TGTGCCAGCAGCTTAGCTCCTTTAACTAACTATGGCTACACCTTC
NA	many	TRBJ1-2	TRBV7-9	CASSLAAGWYGYTF	TGTGCCAGCAGCTTAGCGGCAGGGTGGTATGGCTACACCTTC
NA	many	TRBJ2-6	TRBV4-1	CASSQRQGDSGANVLTF	TGCGCCAGCAGCCAAAGGCAAGGGGACTCTGGGGCCAACGTCCTGACTTTC
TRBD2	few	TRBJ2-2	TRBV6-1	CASKLGLAGPTGELFF	TGTGCCAGCAAATTAGGACTAGCCGGGCCCACCGGGGAGCTGTTTTTT